This passage covers 22 T cell receptor beta chains from one sample sequenced in a study of T cells expressing NK-cell markers. TCRdb reprocessed the 5' RACE reads and reports one entry per CDR3 protein, with no DNA. In total, the table holds about 300,000 distinct CDR3 sequences. The specimen sequenced was blood T cells: a sorted CD56 or NKG2C T cell subset, CD4+ or CD8+ T cells, or bulk PBMC T cells (not recorded which). Receptors originate from a woman aged 18 to 75 in good health.

The chain combines TRBV12-3 or TRBV12-4 with TRBJ2-7; TCRdb designates TRBD1, a call that cannot be tested without DNA. The CDR3 consists of 14 residues. CDR3 loop: CASSGTGWGWEQYF.

The chain has TRBV12-3 or TRBV12-4 and TRBJ2-6; the TCRdb D gene call, TRBD1, has no DNA to confirm it. The CDR3 consists of 16 residues. CDR3: CASSPRTLSGANVLTF.

The CDR3 is CASSIRQGLQETQYF. V and J are TRBV19 and TRBJ2-5; TCRdb reports TRBD1, a call that lacks DNA to check it against. Germline V lookup: CDR1 LNHDA, CDR2 SQIVND (reference sequence). The CDR3 is made up of 15 amino acids.

The chain couples TRBV12-3 or TRBV12-4 to TRBJ2-1; the D gene TCRdb calls, TRBD2, cannot be checked with no DNA. The CDR3 extends over 16 amino acids. This chain's CDR3 is CASTSRLAGLHNEQFF.

The chain recombines TRBV7-2 with TRBJ1-1. The CDR3 is 14 residues long. The V gene's germline CDR1 is SGHTA and CDR2 FQGNSA. The CDR3 sequence: CASSLRLGFTEAFF.

The chain employs TRBV4-2 and TRBJ1-4; TCRdb calls TRBD1, which cannot be checked without DNA. The CDR3 is made up of 15 amino acids. From germline, CDR1 is LGHNA and CDR2 YNFKEQ. CDR3 region: CASSQGAGKGEKLFF.

This rearrangement joins TRBV18 to TRBJ1-1; with no DNA, the TCRdb D assignment of TRBD1 cannot be verified. The CDR3 spans 15 residues. Per germline, CDR1 KGHSH and CDR2 LQKENI. The CDR3 is CASSPGTGSNTEAFF.

The chain carries TRBV11-2 and TRBJ2-2. CDR3 length: 15 amino acids. Germline assignment: CDR1 SGHAT and CDR2 FQNNGV. CDR3 residues: CASSLDLGSTGELFF.

The gene calls are TRBV11-1 and TRBJ1-2; the TRBD1 assignment by TCRdb is unverifiable without DNA. Germline loops: CDR1 SGHAT, CDR2 FQDESV (reference sequence). There are 18 residues in the CDR3. The CDR3 reads CASSIMGRTPSGNYGYTF.

The chain links TRBV7-3 to TRBJ2-2. The length of the CDR3 is 14 residues. Germline V gene sequence: CDR1 SGHTA, CDR2 FQGTGA. CDR3 sequence reads: CASSLVPSTGELFF.

The rearrangement uses TRBV20-1 and TRBJ2-1; TCRdb lists TRBD1, though no DNA is available to test this call. Germline V lookup: CDR1 DFQATT, CDR2 SNEGSKA (reference sequence). There are 13 residues in the CDR3. The CDR3 loop reads CSAEGQGTYEQFF.

The chain has TRBV27 and TRBJ1-5; TCRdb outputs TRBD1, but without DNA this stays unchecked. The CDR3 consists of 12 residues. Germline assignment: CDR1 MNHEY and CDR2 SMNVEV (reference sequence). The CDR3 here is CASGNRDQPQHF.

CDR3 in amino acids: CASSTRQDQSSYNSPLHF. The chain employs TRBV11-2 and TRBJ1-6; TCRdb's D gene call, TRBD1, goes unchecked for lack of DNA. The V gene's germline CDR1 is SGHAT and CDR2 FQNNGV. CDR3 length equals 18 residues.

The chain is built from TRBV7-3 and TRBJ2-1; no DNA is available, so the TRBD1 call from TCRdb remains unchecked. Germline lookup yields CDR1 SGHTA and CDR2 FQGTGA. The CDR3 spans 13 residues. CDR3 amino acids: CASSFDRGSEQFF.

V usage is TRBV5-5 and J usage is TRBJ2-1; the D call from TCRdb, TRBD1, cannot be confirmed without DNA. The germline gives CDR1 SGHKS, CDR2 YYEKEE (reference sequence). The CDR3 covers 17 residues. The CDR3 sequence is CASSLVSGTGPYNEQFF.

The V and J genes are TRBV4-2 and TRBJ2-7. The CDR3 sequence is 12 residues long. The germline CDR1 and CDR2 sequences are LGHNA and YNFKEQ. The CDR3 region is CASVGPSYEQYF.

The chain links TRBV4-3 to TRBJ2-1; absent DNA, TCRdb's TRBD1 call cannot be checked. Germline values: CDR1 LGHNA, CDR2 YSLEER. This CDR3 comprises 15 residues. CDR3 residues: CASSPGWGSYNEQFF.

This chain links TRBV20-1 with TRBJ2-1; the TCRdb D gene call, TRBD2, has no DNA to confirm it. Germline V gives CDR1 DFQATT, CDR2 SNEGSKA (reference sequence). The CDR3 runs to 14 residues. The CDR3 loop reads CSARVQSKTNEQFF.

J is TRBJ2-7 and V is TRBV27; TCRdb returns TRBD1, unconfirmable since there is no DNA. The germline CDR1 and CDR2 sequences are MNHEY and SMNVEV (reference sequence). The CDR3 length is 14 residues. The CDR3 loop reads CASSLLQGSYEQYF.

The gene calls are TRBV7-2 and TRBJ1-3; TCRdb names TRBD1, which stays unverified in the absence of DNA. CDR1 is SGHTA and CDR2 is FQGNSA in the germline V gene. The CDR3 contains 15 residues. The CDR3: CASSLGTGGKNTIYF.

The chain employs TRBV7-9 and TRBJ2-3. This CDR3 contains 15 residues. The germline V gene encodes CDR1 SEHNR and CDR2 FQNEAQ (reference sequence). The CDR3 is CASSHRTDGLDTQYF.

This chain links TRBV7-9 with TRBJ1-1; TCRdb selects TRBD1, and the lack of DNA leaves this call unchecked. The CDR3 sequence is 14 residues long. Germline V gene lookup returns CDR1 SEHNR and CDR2 FQNEAQ (reference sequence). The CDR3 spells CASSLDTSRGEAFF.